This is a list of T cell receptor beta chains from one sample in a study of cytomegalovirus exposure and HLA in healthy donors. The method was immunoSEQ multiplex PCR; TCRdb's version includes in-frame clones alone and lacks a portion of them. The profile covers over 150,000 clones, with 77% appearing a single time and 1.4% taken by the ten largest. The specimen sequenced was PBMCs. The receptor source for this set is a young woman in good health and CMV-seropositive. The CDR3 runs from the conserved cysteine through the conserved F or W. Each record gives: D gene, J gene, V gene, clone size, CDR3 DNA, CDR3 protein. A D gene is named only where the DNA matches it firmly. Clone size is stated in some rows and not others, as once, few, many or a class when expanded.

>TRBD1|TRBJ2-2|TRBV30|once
TGTGCCTGGACCTCTGACAGGGAACCCGGGGAGCTGTTTTTT
CAWTSDREPGELFF
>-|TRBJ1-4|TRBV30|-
TGTGCCTGGAGTGTACGGTCAACTAATGAAAAACTGTTTTTT
CAWSVRSTNEKLFF
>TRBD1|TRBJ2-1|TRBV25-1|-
TGTGCCAGCGTCCCCGGGACAGCCTCCTACAATGAGCAGTTCTTC
CASVPGTASYNEQFF
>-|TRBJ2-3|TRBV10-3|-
TGTGCCATCACCAGGGACATATCCAGGGATACGCAGTATTTT
CAITRDISRDTQYF
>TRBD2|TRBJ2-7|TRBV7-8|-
TGTGCCAGCAGCTTAGCGCTCCCGGGGGGTCGAACCTACGAGCAGTACTTC
CASSLALPGGRTYEQYF
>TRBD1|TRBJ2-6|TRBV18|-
TGTGCCAGCTCACCGGGACAGGGGGCCGGCTCTGGGGCCAACGTCCTGACTTTC
CASSPGQGAGSGANVLTF
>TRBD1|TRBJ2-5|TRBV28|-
TGTGCCAGCAGTCCGACAGGGCCGAGAGAGACCCAGTACTTC
CASSPTGPRETQYF
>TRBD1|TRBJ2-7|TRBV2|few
TGTGCCGGATCCGGGACAGGGCACTACGAGCAGTACTTC
CAGSGTGHYEQYF
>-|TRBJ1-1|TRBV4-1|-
TGCGCCAGCAGCCAAGATTGGCAGGGGAACACTGAAGCTTTCTTT
CASSQDWQGNTEAFF
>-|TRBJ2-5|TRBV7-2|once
TGTGCCAGCAGCCCGCAAGAGACCCAGTACTTC
CASSPQETQYF
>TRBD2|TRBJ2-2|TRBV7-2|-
TGTGCCAGCAGCTCCCGGACTAGCGGGAACACCGGGGAGCTGTTTTTT
CASSSRTSGNTGELFF
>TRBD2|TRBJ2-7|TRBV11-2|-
TGTGCCAGCAGCTACCTAGCGGAGATCTACGAGCAGTACTTC
CASSYLAEIYEQYF
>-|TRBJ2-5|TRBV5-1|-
TGCGCCAGCAGCTCGAACCCGACAGGAATTCAAGAGACCCAGTACTTC
CASSSNPTGIQETQYF
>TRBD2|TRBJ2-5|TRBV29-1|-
TGCAGCGTTGTGGGGACTAGCGCCGGGACGCAAGAGACCCAGTACTTC
CSVVGTSAGTQETQYF
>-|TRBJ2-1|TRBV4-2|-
TGTGCCAGCTTCGGGGGGAACAGGGCCTACAATGAGCAGTTCTTC
CASFGGNRAYNEQFF
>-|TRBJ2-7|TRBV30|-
TGTGCCTGGAGCTGGGGCCCTACGGGCGAGCAGTACTTC
CAWSWGPTGEQYF
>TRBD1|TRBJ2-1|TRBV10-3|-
TGTGCCATCAGTTACACAGGGGGCGCGGGCTCCTACAATGAGCAGTTCTTC
CAISYTGGAGSYNEQFF
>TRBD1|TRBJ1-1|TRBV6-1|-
TGTGCCAGCAGTGAAGCGATCGGGGACAGGGGGCCAGAAGCTTTCTTT
CASSEAIGDRGPEAFF
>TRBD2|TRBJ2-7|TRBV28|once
TGTGCCAGCACCCCTCCGGGGACTAGCGGGGGGTACGAGCAGTACTTC
CASTPPGTSGGYEQYF
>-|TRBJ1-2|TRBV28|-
TGTGCCAGCAGTTTATTCGGGGTTGGCTACACCTTC
CASSLFGVGYTF
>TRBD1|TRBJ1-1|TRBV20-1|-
TGCAGTGCTCGGACAGGGGGCGGAACTTTCTTT
CSARTGGGTFF
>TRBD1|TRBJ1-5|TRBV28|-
TGTGCCAGCAGGCGAGGGGGCTTTTTCAATCAGCCCCAGCATTTT
CASRRGGFFNQPQHF
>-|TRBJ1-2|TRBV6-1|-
TGTGCCAGCAGTGAAGGGGGAGGGTATGGCTACACCTTC
CASSEGGGYGYTF
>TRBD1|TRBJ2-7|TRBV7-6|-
TGTGCCAGCAGCTTAGCGATGACAGGACAGGGACCCTACGAGCAGTACTTC
CASSLAMTGQGPYEQYF
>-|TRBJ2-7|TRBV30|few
TGTGCCTGGAGTAAATTGAGGAACAGGGCGGAGCAGTACTTC
CAWSKLRNRAEQYF
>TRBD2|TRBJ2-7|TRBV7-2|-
TGTGCCAGCAGCTTAGGCGCTAGCGGGAGGGTAGGCGAGCAGTACTTC
CASSLGASGRVGEQYF
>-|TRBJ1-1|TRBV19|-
TGTGCCAGTAGTATTCCCCAGGGCCCCTGGGACACTGAAGCTTTCTTT
CASSIPQGPWDTEAFF
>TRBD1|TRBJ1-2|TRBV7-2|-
TGTGCCAGCAGCCGACAGGGACAGGGCGCCACAGCTAACTATGGCTACACTTTC
CASSRQGQGATANYGYTF
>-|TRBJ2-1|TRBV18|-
TGTGCCAGCTCATACACAGGGAGCTACAATGAGCAGTTCTTC
CASSYTGSYNEQFF
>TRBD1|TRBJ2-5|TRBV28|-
TGTGCCAGCAGTATTCCAGGGGGTGGAGGAGAGACCCAGTACTTC
CASSIPGGGGETQYF
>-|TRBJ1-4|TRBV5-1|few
TGCGCCAGCAGCTTGTCAGGGGCGGATGAAAAACTGTTTTTT
CASSLSGADEKLFF
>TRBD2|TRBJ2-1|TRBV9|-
TGTGCCAGCGCTAGCGGGCACAATGAGCAGTTCTTC
CASASGHNEQFF
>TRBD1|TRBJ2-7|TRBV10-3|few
TGTGCCATCAGTGAGTCGGGGACAGGATTCAATCCCTACGAGCAGTACTTC
CAISESGTGFNPYEQYF
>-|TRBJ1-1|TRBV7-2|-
TGTGCCAGCAGATTGACAGCGATGAACACTGAAGCTTTCTTT
CASRLTAMNTEAFF
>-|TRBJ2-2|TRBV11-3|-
TGTGCCAGCACCCAGGGGCTTACCGGGGAGCTGTTTTTT
CASTQGLTGELFF
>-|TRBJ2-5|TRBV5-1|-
TGCGCCAGCAGTCCCGGGAGAGACCAAGAGACCCAGTACTTC
CASSPGRDQETQYF
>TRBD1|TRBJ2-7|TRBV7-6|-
TGTGCCAGCGCAGGGGGCGTATCCCCCTACGAGCAGTACTTC
CASAGGVSPYEQYF
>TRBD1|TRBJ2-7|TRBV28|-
TGTGCCAGCAGACTACCGGGACAGCAGCAGTACTTC
CASRLPGQQQYF
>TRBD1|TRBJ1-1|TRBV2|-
TGTGCCAGCAGTGACCCGGACAGGGGAAGTTTAGCTGAAGCTTTCTTT
CASSDPDRGSLAEAFF
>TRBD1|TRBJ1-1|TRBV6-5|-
TGTGCCAGCAGTCGCGCCCCGACAGGGACTTCCGAAGCTTTCTTT
CASSRAPTGTSEAFF
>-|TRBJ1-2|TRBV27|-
TGTGCCAGCAGTCCCCAGGGATCTAACTATGGCTACACCTTC
CASSPQGSNYGYTF
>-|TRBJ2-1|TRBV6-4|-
TGTGCCAGCAGTGACTCTAGCGGAACCTACAATGAGCAGTTCTTC
CASSDSSGTYNEQFF
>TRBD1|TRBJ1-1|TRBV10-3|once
TGTGCCATCAACACAGGGGTGAACACTGAAGCTTTCTTT
CAINTGVNTEAFF
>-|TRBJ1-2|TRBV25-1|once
TGTGCCAGCAGCGCAGTGGGGGGTAGTGGCTACACCTTC
CASSAVGGSGYTF
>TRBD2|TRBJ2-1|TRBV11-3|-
TGTGCCAGCAGCCAGGGACTAGCGGGAGTTGGGAATGAGCAGTTCTTC
CASSQGLAGVGNEQFF
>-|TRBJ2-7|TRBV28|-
TGTGCCAGCAGTCATGACAGGCTTCCCCACGAGCAGTACTTC
CASSHDRLPHEQYF
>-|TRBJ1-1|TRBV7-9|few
TGTGCCAGCAGCTTAGACGGTGAAGCTTTCTTT
CASSLDGEAFF
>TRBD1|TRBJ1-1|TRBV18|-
TGTGCCAGCTCGCCAAGGACAGGGGAGGATACTGAAGCTTTCTTT
CASSPRTGEDTEAFF
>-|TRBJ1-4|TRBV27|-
TGTGCCAGCAGTCCCTCGGGGGGGAGCTCTGAAAAACTGTTTTTT
CASSPSGGSSEKLFF
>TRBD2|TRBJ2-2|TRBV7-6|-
TGTGCCAGCAGCCCTATCCAGCGGGAGGGCAACACCGGGGAGCTGTTTTTT
CASSPIQREGNTGELFF
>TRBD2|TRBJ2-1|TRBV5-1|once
TGCGCCAGCAGCTCCCCGACTAGCGGATACTACAATGAGCAGTTCTTC
CASSSPTSGYYNEQFF
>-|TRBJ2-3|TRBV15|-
TGTGCCACCAGCAGAGTATTTACAGATACGCAGTATTTT
CATSRVFTDTQYF
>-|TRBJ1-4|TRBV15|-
TGTGCCACCAGCAGGTCGACCGTCGGGAGTAATGAAAAACTGTTTTTT
CATSRSTVGSNEKLFF
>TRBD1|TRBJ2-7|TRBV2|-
TGTGCCAGCACCGGGACAGGATCCTACGAGCAGTACTTC
CASTGTGSYEQYF
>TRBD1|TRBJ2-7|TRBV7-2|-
TGTGCCAGCAGCTCCGACAGGGGCTCTGACGAGCAGTACTTC
CASSSDRGSDEQYF